This TCR beta chain was captured by sequencing in a study of a mutant IDH1 vaccine in newly diagnosed glioma. Study-level information: Previous treatment comprised radiotherapy, temozolomide, or both, mostly both. Study-wide findings and caveats: Among top peripheral T cell clonotypes, changes seemed unrelated to pseudoprogression.

Germline CDR1 MNHEY, CDR2 SVGAGI. V was trimmed by 2 bases and J by 0 bases, leaving 7 bases between them. This CDR3 spans 14 amino acids. Regarding time point: week 11, during vaccination. Topical imiquimod accompanied each vaccine dose, which consisted of 300 ug of mutant IDH1 20-mer peptide. In regard to this clone: Its specificity is not known.

Repertoires were generated with immunoSEQ multiplex PCR, while TCRdb's copy carries only in-frame clones and drops some. The sample holds about 60,000 clones, under 90% seen once. The receptor comes from a man under 40 with glioma. V usage is TRBV6-5 and J usage is TRBJ1-1; a possible D gene is TRBD1 (5 bases). The sample here was PBMCs, taken from a glioma patient whose treatment included an IDH1 peptide vaccine. The CDR3 is CASSYQGVNTEAFF. CDR3 DNA: TGTGCCAGCAGTTACCAAGGGGTGAACACTGAAGCTTTCTTT.